This T cell receptor (beta chain) is drawn from a study of blood T cell repertoires in COVID-19. Germline CDR1 and CDR2: SNHLY and FYNNEI. The CDR3 extends over 14 amino acids. Deletions cut 7 bases from V and 4 bases from J, with 16 bases between. Per the original methods: Researchers report that nucleated cell counts were estimated from reference gene primer amplification. Profiling relied on immunoSEQ multiplex PCR, and the TCRdb table lists in-frame clones only, not all of them. V, J and clone size derive from that table, while D and trimming were established from the DNA sequence. The sample carries under 150,000 clones, 77% recorded once.

This sequence was found in a woman aged 50 to 60 with active or convalescent COVID-19. The sequencing sample was made of peripheral blood. The chain joins TRBV2 to TRBJ1-1; D call uncertain. In DNA, the CDR3 is TGTGCCAGCATCCTACGGGTCTCGGGCACTGAAGCTTTCTTT. Protein: CASILRVSGTEAFF.